What follows are 28 T cell receptor beta chains derived from one specimen sequenced in a study of blood T cell repertoires in COVID-19. Assay used: immunoSEQ multiplex PCR; TCRdb lists only in-frame clones, some missing. The sample includes about 150,000 clones, 65% to 90% of them seen just once. Sequenced sample: peripheral blood. Source of these receptors: a woman aged 60-70 years with COVID-19, enrolled during active disease.

This chain joins TRBV9 and TRBJ2-1; D perhaps matches TRBD1 (5 bases). The germline gives CDR1 SGDLS, CDR2 YYNGEE. V dropped 1 base and J dropped 8 bases, with 13 bases sitting between them. The length of the CDR3 is 14 residues. The CDR3 DNA reads as TGTGCCAGCAGCGTAATAGTTCAGGGCGATGAGCAGTTCTTC. It codes for CASSVIVQGDEQFF. Based on the CDR3 plus reference TRBV9 and TRBJ2-1, the full variable domain is DSGVTQTPKHLITATGQRVTLRCSPRSGDLSVYWYQQSLDQGLQFLIQYYNGEERAKGNILERFSAQQFPDLHSELNLSSLELGDSALYFCASSVIVQGDEQFFGPGTRLTVL.

V usage is TRBV2 and J usage is TRBJ2-2; D is undetermined. Germline V gene sequence: CDR1 SNHLY, CDR2 FYNNEI. V was cut by 7 bases and J by 6 bases, with 9 bases left in between. The CDR3 contains 12 residues. The CDR3 spells CASKFSAGELFF. The CDR3 coding sequence is TGTGCCAGCAAATTCAGTGCCGGGGAGCTGTTTTTT.

This rearrangement joins TRBV5-1 to TRBJ2-2; 7 bases match TRBD1. Trimming removed 0 bases from V and 0 bases from J; junction bases left unmatched: 5. Germline CDR1 reads SGHRS; CDR2 reads YFSETQ. The CDR3 has 17 amino acids. Written as DNA, the CDR3 is TGCGCCAGCAGCTTGGAAACAGGGGCCACGAACACCGGGGAGCTGTTTTTT. Translated, it gives CASSLETGATNTGELFF.

A single count supports this clone. This sequence joins TRBV7-3 and TRBJ1-2; D not resolved. This CDR3 spans 15 amino acids. V was pared by 1 base and J by 2 bases, with 11 bases between. CDR1 SGHTA and CDR2 FQGTGA come from the germline V gene. CDR3 amino acids: CASSLNGYSNYGYTF. The CDR3 nucleotides read TGTGCCAGCAGCTTAAATGGGTACAGCAACTATGGCTACACCTTC. Full variable domain (rest looked up from reference TRBV7-3 and TRBJ1-2): GAGVSQTPSNKVTEKGKYVELRCDPISGHTALYWYRQSLGQGPEFLIYFQGTGAADDSGLPNDRFFAVRPEGSVSTLKIQRTERGDSAVYLCASSLNGYSNYGYTFGSGTRLTVV.

This rearrangement joins TRBV12-3 or TRBV12-4 to TRBJ2-5, with no clear D. V dropped 3 bases and J dropped 5 bases, with 4 bases sitting between them. This CDR3 is 11 amino acids long. The DNA for the CDR3 is TGTGCCAGCAGTTTTCGGGAGACCCAGTACTTC. The encoded protein is CASSFRETQYF.

This sequence joins TRBV5-1 and TRBJ2-5; D gene unclear. CDR3 length: 15 residues. V was clipped by 3 bases and J by 0 bases, with 12 bases between them. Per the germline V gene, CDR1 is SGHRS and CDR2 is YFSETQ. The CDR3 is CASSSTHSNQETQYF. The CDR3 DNA is TGCGCCAGCAGCTCTACCCACAGCAACCAAGAGACCCAGTACTTC.

This chain uses TRBV28 with TRBJ1-1; TRBD1 is a possible D gene (5 bases). Germline V gene sequence: CDR1 MDHEN, CDR2 SYDVKM. The CDR3 is made up of 13 amino acids. V was clipped by 2 bases and J by 6 bases, with 10 bases between them. CDR3 residues: CASSLQGLAEAFF. DNA for the CDR3: TGTGCCAGCAGTTTACAGGGTCTGGCTGAAGCTTTCTTT.

The chain couples TRBV5-8 to TRBJ1-1; the D gene is possibly TRBD1 (6 bases). V lost 4 bases and J 3 bases, leaving 13 bases between the germline ends. This CDR3 has 14 residues. Germline loops: CDR1 SGHTS, CDR2 YDEGEE. CDR3 nucleotides: TGTGCCAGCAGCCCCGGACAGCTTTACACTGAAGCTTTCTTT. Translated, it gives CASSPGQLYTEAFF.

V and J are TRBV5-6 and TRBJ1-3, with D perhaps matching TRBD1 (5 bases). Germline-derived CDR1 and CDR2 are SGHDT and YYEEEE. V lost 4 bases, J lost 2 bases, and 10 bases lay in between. The CDR3 sequence is 14 residues long. Here the CDR3 reads CASSPRQPGNTIYF. CDR3 DNA sequence: TGTGCCAGCAGCCCAAGACAGCCTGGAAACACCATATATTTT.

This clone showed up just once. This rearrangement joins TRBV5-1 to TRBJ2-7, with D tentatively TRBD2 (5 bases). Germline assignment: CDR1 SGHRS and CDR2 YFSETQ. CDR3 length: 16 amino acids. Trimming cost V 6 bases and J 0 bases, with 19 bases left between them. The CDR3 DNA reads as TGCGCCAGCAACTACGGAACGGGGAGTAGCTCCTACGAGCAGTACTTC. Its protein is CASNYGTGSSSYEQYF.

V gene TRBV5-1 combines with J gene TRBJ1-1; 8 bases map to TRBD1. The CDR3 has 14 residues. With 4 bases clipped from V and 5 bases from J, the junction kept 7 bases outside the gene matches. The V gene's germline CDR1 is SGHRS and CDR2 YFSETQ. Written as DNA, the CDR3 is TGCGCCAGCAGCACGACAGGGGCAGGGACTGAAGCTTTCTTT. Translation gives CASSTTGAGTEAFF.

This chain links TRBV2 with TRBJ1-5, with D uncertain. The CDR3 has 15 amino acids. Deletions cut 2 bases from V and 1 base from J, with 9 bases between. The V gene's germline CDR1 is SNHLY and CDR2 FYNNEI. This chain's CDR3 is CASSENQNSNQPQHF. For the CDR3, the DNA is TGTGCCAGCAGTGAAAACCAGAACAGCAATCAGCCCCAGCATTTT.

The chain is built from TRBV6-5 and TRBJ1-3, with D maybe TRBD1 (6 bases). Germline V gene lookup returns CDR1 MNHEY and CDR2 SVGAGI. This CDR3 is built from 14 residues. The V gene lost 4 bases and the J gene lost 1 base, with 8 bases spanning the gap. The CDR3 loop is CASSSTGSGNTIYF. The CDR3 nucleotides are TGTGCCAGCAGTTCGACAGGATCTGGAAACACCATATATTTT.

The rearrangement links TRBV14 to TRBJ1-1, with 8 bases matching TRBD1. The CDR3 is 16 amino acids. After removal of 3 bases from V and 1 base from J, the junction contained 7 bases not matched to a gene. The germline V gene has CDR1 SGHDN and CDR2 FVKESK. CDR3 DNA sequence: TGTGCCAGCAGCCAGAGAACAGGGGGTGGGAACACTGAAGCTTTCTTT. Translating it yields CASSQRTGGGNTEAFF.

The chain couples TRBV6-5 to TRBJ1-5; TRBD1 might be the D (6 bases). The CDR3 has 13 residues. Trimming pared 8 bases from V and 0 bases from J, leaving 8 bases between. Germline V lookup: CDR1 MNHEY, CDR2 SVGAGI. The CDR3 spells CASRQDSNQPQHF. In DNA form, the CDR3 reads TGTGCCAGCCGACAGGATAGCAATCAGCCCCAGCATTTT.

V usage is TRBV3-1 (or the pseudogene TRBV3-2) and J usage is TRBJ2-7, with D tentatively TRBD2 (5 bases). Deletions cut 0 bases from V and 3 bases from J, with 9 bases between. Looked up from germline, CDR1 is LGHDT and CDR2 is YNNKEL (reference sequence). The CDR3 totals 14 residues. CDR3 protein: CASSQERVRYEQYF. As DNA, the CDR3 is TGTGCCAGCAGCCAAGAGCGGGTGCGCTACGAGCAGTACTTC.

This chain links TRBV6-6 with TRBJ2-1; 7 positions match TRBD2. V was clipped by 6 bases and J by 5 bases; unmatched bases: 13. Germline CDR1 and CDR2: MNHNY and SVGAGI (reference sequence). The CDR3 totals 16 residues. The CDR3, as DNA: TGTGCCAGCAGCCGCCCCGGGGCGGGAGAGGACAATGAGCAGTTCTTC. Protein: CASSRPGAGEDNEQFF.

This chain joins TRBV5-6 and TRBJ1-6, with a tentative D call TRBD1 (5 bases). The CDR3 has 17 amino acids. Trimming stripped 0 bases from V and 2 bases from J, with 12 bases between. From germline, CDR1 is SGHDT and CDR2 YYEEEE. In nucleotides, the CDR3 is TGTGCCAGCAGCTTGGTAGGGGAAGGCCCCTATAATTCACCCCTCCACTTT. Protein sequence: CASSLVGEGPYNSPLHF.

This chain connects TRBV19 to TRBJ1-1; TRBD1 is a possible D gene (5 bases). Between the trimmed V and J ends, which lost 5 bases and 7 bases, there was a span of 14 bases. The CDR3 covers 13 residues. Germline CDR1 LNHDA, CDR2 SQIVND (reference sequence). CDR3 nucleotides: TGTGCCAGTAGTTATGACAGTAGCTTTGAAGCTTTCTTT. This sequence encodes CASSYDSSFEAFF.

The V gene is TRBV7-6, the J gene TRBJ1-2, with D possibly being TRBD1 (6 bases). Per germline, CDR1 SGHVS and CDR2 FNYEAQ. The CDR3 has 14 amino acids. V shed 10 bases and J shed 6 bases, with 21 bases lying between them. The CDR3: CATIPRGAGDGYTF. CDR3 nucleotides: TGTGCCACAATTCCCCGGGGGGCGGGTGATGGCTACACCTTC.

The chain joins TRBV12-5 to TRBJ1-1; a possible D gene is TRBD1 (5 bases). Trimming removed 0 bases at V and 6 bases at J, with 11 bases between. Germline assignment: CDR1 LGHNT and CDR2 FRNRAP. The CDR3 extends over 14 amino acids. As DNA, the CDR3 is TGTGCTAGTGGTTTGGTATTGGGGGGAGCTGAAGCTTTCTTT. Translated: CASGLVLGGAEAFF.

V gene TRBV7-9 combines with J gene TRBJ2-3; 8 bases align to TRBD2. The J segment lost 2 bases and the V segment lost 1 base, leaving 8 bases of the junction unmatched. Germline CDR1 SEHNR, CDR2 FQNEAQ (reference sequence). The CDR3 is made up of 17 amino acids. CDR3 residues: CASSLVKGLVNTDTQYF. In DNA form, the CDR3 reads TGTGCCAGCAGCTTAGTTAAGGGACTAGTAAACACAGATACGCAGTATTTT.

The genes are TRBV12-3 or TRBV12-4 and TRBJ1-1; TRBD1 might be the D (5 bases). This CDR3 spans 13 amino acids. Trimming cost V 3 bases and J 5 bases, with 10 bases left between them. In nucleotides, the CDR3 is TGTGCCAGCAGTTTGGAGACAGAAACTGAAGCTTTCTTT. It yields the protein CASSLETETEAFF.

This clone has a handful of counts. This rearrangement joins TRBV3-1 (or the pseudogene TRBV3-2) to TRBJ1-1; D unresolved. V was cut by 2 bases and J by 8 bases, with 12 bases left in between. The CDR3 extends over 13 amino acids. Germline V gives CDR1 LGHDT, CDR2 YNNKEL (reference sequence). The CDR3 DNA sequence: TGTGCCAGCAGCCAAAGTATGGCAGGCGAAGCTTTCTTT. Residues: CASSQSMAGEAFF.

This clone came up a few times. V usage is TRBV11-2 and J usage is TRBJ1-1, with D unresolved. The CDR3 spans 13 residues. Trimming removed 2 bases at V and 3 bases at J, with 7 bases between. The V gene's germline CDR1 is SGHAT and CDR2 FQNNGV. CDR3: CASSLRQDTEAFF. CDR3 nucleotide sequence: TGTGCCAGCAGCTTACGTCAGGACACTGAAGCTTTCTTT.

The genes are TRBV18 and TRBJ2-7, with TRBD2 identical over 7 bases. CDR1 and CDR2 from the germline V gene are KGHSH and LQKENI. The CDR3 totals 15 residues. V lost 6 bases and J lost 2; bases outside the gene matches: 10. CDR3 residues: CASSVQAGPAYEQYF. The CDR3 DNA sequence: TGTGCCAGCTCGGTTCAAGCGGGACCCGCCTACGAGCAGTACTTC.

V usage is TRBV2 and J usage is TRBJ2-1, with 7 bases that match TRBD1. This CDR3 contains 14 residues. V lost 10 bases, J lost 0 bases, and 6 bases stayed unmatched. Germline V lookup: CDR1 SNHLY, CDR2 FYNNEI. The DNA of the CDR3 is TGTGCCATTCCCGGGACAGTCTCCTACAATGAGCAGTTCTTC. Its protein product is CAIPGTVSYNEQFF. Based on the CDR3 plus reference TRBV2 and TRBJ2-1, the full variable domain is EPEVTQTPSHQVTQMGQEVILRCVPISNHLYFYWYRQILGQKVEFLVSFYNNEISEKSEIFDDQFSVERPDGSNFTLKIRSTKLEDSAMYFCAIPGTVSYNEQFFGPGTRLTVL.

The rearrangement joins TRBV5-8 to TRBJ1-2; the match to TRBD1 covers 9 bases. Trimming at V came to 3 bases and at J to 4 bases, leaving 7 bases not matched to a gene. There are 15 residues in the CDR3. Germline CDR1 SGHTS, CDR2 YDEGEE. The CDR3 DNA follows: TGTGCCAGCAGCTCCGGGACAGGGTGGATCTATGGCTACACCTTC. This sequence encodes CASSSGTGWIYGYTF.